One TCR beta chain is described in this entry. Source study methods: Estimates of nucleated cell counts were drawn from the amplification of reference gene primers. Only in-frame clones appear in the TCRdb table, and some are missing; sequencing was by immunoSEQ multiplex PCR. The V and J calls and clone size are taken from that table; D and trimming were inferred from the DNA. This table holds about 300,000 clones, around 87% found once. This CDR3 is built from 16 residues. Trimming at V came to 1 base and at J to 6 bases, leaving 7 bases not matched to a gene. The germline gives CDR1 MNHEY, CDR2 SMNVEV (reference sequence). The data were obtained in a study of blood T cell repertoires in COVID-19. The wider study: Samples representing acute and convalescent COVID-19 were sourced from the United States, Italy and Spain. From T cells, B-cell-depleted T cells, or PBMCs came the material, which was cDNA or gDNA.

Input material: peripheral blood. The clonotype originates from an older man with acute or convalescent COVID-19. This chain connects TRBV27 to TRBJ2-1; 9 nucleotides agree with TRBD1. The CDR3 sequence is CASSLLGQGSSNEQFF. The DNA of the CDR3 is TGTGCCAGCAGTTTATTGGGACAGGGCTCGAGCAATGAGCAGTTCTTC.